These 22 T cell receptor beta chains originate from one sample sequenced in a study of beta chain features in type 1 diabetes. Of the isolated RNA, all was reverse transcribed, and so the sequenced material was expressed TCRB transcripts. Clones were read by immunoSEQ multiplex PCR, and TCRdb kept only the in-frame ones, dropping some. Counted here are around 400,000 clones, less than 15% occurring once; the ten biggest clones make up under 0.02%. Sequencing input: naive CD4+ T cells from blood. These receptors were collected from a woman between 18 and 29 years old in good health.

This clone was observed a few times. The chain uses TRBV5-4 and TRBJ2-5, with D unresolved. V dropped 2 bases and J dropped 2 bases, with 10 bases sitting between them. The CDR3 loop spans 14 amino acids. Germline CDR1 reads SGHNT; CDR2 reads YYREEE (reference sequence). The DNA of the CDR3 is TGTGCCAGCAGCTTTCAACTCTCTCAAGAGACCCAGTACTTC. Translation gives CASSFQLSQETQYF.

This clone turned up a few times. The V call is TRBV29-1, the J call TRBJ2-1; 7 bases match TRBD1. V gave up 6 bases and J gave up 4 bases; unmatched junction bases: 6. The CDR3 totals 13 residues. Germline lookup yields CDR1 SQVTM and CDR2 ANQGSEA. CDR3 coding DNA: TGCAGCGTCCAGGACAGGAGGTACAATGAGCAGTTCTTC. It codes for CSVQDRRYNEQFF.

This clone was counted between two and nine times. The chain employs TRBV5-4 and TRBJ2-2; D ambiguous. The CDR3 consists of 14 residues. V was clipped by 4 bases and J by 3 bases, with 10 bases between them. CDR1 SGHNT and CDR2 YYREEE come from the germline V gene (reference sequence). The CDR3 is CASSTQLDTGELFF. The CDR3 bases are TGTGCCAGCAGCACCCAGCTAGACACCGGGGAGCTGTTTTTT.

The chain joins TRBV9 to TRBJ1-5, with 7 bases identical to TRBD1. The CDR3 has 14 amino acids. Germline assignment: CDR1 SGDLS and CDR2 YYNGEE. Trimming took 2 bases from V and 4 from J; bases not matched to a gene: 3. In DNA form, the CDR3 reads TGTGCCAGCAGCGTCGGGACAGCGAATCAGCCCCAGCATTTT. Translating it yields CASSVGTANQPQHF.

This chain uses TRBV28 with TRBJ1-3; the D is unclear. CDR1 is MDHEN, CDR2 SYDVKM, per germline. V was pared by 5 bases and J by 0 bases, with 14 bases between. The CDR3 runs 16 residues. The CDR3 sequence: CASSPLFVSSGNTIYF. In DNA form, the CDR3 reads TGTGCCAGCAGTCCCCTATTTGTGAGCTCTGGAAACACCATATATTTT.

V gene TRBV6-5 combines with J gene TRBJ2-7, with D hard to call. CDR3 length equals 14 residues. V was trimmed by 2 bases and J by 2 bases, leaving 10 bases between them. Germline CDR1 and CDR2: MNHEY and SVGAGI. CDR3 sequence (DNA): TGTGCCAGCAGTTACGCAGGCAGAGCCTACGAGCAGTACTTC. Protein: CASSYAGRAYEQYF.

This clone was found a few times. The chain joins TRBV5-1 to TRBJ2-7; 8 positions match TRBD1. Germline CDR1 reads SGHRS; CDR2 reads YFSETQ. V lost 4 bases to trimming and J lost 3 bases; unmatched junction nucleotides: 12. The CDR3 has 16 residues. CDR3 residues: CASSQPRSGGNYEQYF. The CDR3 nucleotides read TGCGCCAGCAGCCAACCTCGCTCAGGGGGCAACTACGAGCAGTACTTC.

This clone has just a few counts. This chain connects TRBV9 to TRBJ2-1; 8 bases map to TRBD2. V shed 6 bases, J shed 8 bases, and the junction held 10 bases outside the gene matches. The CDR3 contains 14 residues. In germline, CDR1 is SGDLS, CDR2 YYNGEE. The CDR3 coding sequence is TGTGCCAGCACGCGAGCGGGAGAATCTTATGAGCAGTTCTTC. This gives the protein CASTRAGESYEQFF.

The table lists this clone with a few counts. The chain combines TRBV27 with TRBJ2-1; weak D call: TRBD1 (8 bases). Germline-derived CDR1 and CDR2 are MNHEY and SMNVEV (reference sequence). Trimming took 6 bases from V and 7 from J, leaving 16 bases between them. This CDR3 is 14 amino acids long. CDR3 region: CASRRTGRGNEQFF. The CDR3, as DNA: TGTGCCAGCAGACGGACAGGGAGGGGTAATGAGCAGTTCTTC.

The CDR3 reads CASSLGVRGLEQYF. The CDR3, as DNA: TGTGCCAGCAGCTTAGGGGTCAGGGGCCTCGAGCAGTACTTC. The rearrangement uses TRBV7-2 and TRBJ2-7, with D perhaps matching TRBD1 (6 bases). V was cut by 1 base and J by 6 bases, with 13 bases left in between. The germline V gene encodes CDR1 SGHTA and CDR2 FQGNSA. The CDR3 covers 14 residues.

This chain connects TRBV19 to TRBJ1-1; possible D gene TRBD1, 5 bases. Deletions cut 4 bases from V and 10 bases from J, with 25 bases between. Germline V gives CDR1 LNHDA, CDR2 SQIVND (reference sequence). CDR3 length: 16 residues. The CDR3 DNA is TGTGCCAGTAGTACACCTGGGGGAGGGATCCCCCCGCGAGCTTTCTTT. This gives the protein CASSTPGGGIPPRAFF. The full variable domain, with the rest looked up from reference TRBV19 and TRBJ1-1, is DGGITQSPKYLFRKEGQNVTLSCEQNLNHDAMYWYRQDPGQGLRLIYYSQIVNDFQKGDIAEGYSVSREKKESFPLTVTSAQKNPTAFYLCASSTPGGGIPPRAFFGQGTRLTVV.

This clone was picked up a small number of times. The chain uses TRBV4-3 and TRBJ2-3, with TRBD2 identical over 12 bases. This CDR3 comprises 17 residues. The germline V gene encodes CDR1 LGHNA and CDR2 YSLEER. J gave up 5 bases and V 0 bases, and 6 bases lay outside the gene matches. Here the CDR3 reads CASSQDGASGREDTQYF. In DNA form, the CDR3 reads TGCGCCAGCAGCCAAGATGGGGCTAGCGGGAGGGAAGATACGCAGTATTTT.

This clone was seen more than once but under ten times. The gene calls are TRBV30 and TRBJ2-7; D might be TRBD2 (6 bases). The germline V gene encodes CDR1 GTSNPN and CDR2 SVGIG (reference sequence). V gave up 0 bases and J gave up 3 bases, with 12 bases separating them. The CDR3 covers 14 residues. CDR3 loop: CAWSVPGGNYEQYF. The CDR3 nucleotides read TGTGCCTGGAGTGTACCCGGGGGAAACTACGAGCAGTACTTC.

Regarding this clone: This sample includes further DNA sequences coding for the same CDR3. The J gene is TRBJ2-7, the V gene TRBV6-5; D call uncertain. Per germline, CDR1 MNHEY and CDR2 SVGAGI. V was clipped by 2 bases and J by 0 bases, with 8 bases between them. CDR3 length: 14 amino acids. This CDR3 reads CASSYAASSYEQYF. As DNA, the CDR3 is TGTGCCAGCAGTTACGCAGCGAGCTCCTACGAGCAGTACTTC.

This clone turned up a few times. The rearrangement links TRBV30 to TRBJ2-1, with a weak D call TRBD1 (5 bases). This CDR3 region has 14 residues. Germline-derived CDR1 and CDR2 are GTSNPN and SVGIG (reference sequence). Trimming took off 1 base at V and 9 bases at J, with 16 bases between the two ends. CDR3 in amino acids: CAWSAYIQRGEQFF. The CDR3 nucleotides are TGTGCCTGGAGTGCGTATATCCAAAGGGGTGAGCAGTTCTTC. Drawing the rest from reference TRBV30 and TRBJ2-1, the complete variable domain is SQTIHQWPATLVQPVGSPLSLECTVEGTSNPNLYWYRQAAGRGLQLLFYSVGIGQISSEVPQNLSASRPQDRQFILSSKKLLLSDSGFYLCAWSAYIQRGEQFFGPGTRLTVL.

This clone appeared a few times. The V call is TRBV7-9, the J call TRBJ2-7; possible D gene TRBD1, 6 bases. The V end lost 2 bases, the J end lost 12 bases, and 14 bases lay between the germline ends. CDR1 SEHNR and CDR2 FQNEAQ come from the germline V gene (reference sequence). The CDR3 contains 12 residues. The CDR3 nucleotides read TGTGCCAGCAGCTTACGTCTGACAGGCCCGTACTTC. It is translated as CASSLRLTGPYF.

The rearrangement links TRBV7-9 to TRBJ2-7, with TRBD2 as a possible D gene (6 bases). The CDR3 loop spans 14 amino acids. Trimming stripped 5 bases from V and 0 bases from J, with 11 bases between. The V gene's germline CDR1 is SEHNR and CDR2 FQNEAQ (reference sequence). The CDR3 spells CASSPSGYSYEQYF. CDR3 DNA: TGTGCCAGCAGCCCGAGCGGGTACTCCTACGAGCAGTACTTC. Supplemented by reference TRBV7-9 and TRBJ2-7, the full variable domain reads DTGVSQNPRHKITKRGQNVTFRCDPISEHNRLYWYRQTLGQGPEFLTYFQNEAQLEKSRLLSDRFSAERPKGSFSTLEIQRTEQGDSAMYLCASSPSGYSYEQYFGPGTRLTVT.

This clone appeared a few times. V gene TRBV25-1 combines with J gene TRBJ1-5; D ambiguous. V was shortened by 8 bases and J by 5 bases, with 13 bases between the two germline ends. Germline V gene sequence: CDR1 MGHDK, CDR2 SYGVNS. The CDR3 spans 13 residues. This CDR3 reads CASSVLGDQPQHF. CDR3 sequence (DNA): TGTGCCAGCTCAGTGCTTGGTGATCAGCCCCAGCATTTT.

This CDR3 reads CATSSRSGPFTDTQYF. As DNA, the CDR3 is TGTGCCACCAGCAGTCGTAGCGGCCCGTTCACAGATACGCAGTATTTT. J is TRBJ2-3 and V is TRBV15; D may be TRBD2 (6 bases). Trimming left V 3 bases short and J 2 bases short, with 15 bases between. The CDR3 extends over 16 amino acids. Per germline, CDR1 LNHNV and CDR2 YYDKDF (reference sequence).

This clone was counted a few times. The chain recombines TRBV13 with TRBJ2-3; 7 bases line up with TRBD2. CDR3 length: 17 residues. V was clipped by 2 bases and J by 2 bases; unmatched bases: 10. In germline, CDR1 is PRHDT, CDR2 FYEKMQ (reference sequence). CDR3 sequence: CASSLRPSGGHTDTQYF. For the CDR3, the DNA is TGTGCCAGCAGCTTACGGCCTAGCGGAGGTCACACAGATACGCAGTATTTT.

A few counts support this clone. The CDR3 coding sequence is TGCGCCAGCAGCCACCAAGCGGGAGCGGGGAATGAGCAGTTCTTC. Translation gives CASSHQAGAGNEQFF. The V and J genes are TRBV5-1 and TRBJ2-1, with 8 nucleotides matching TRBD2. V lost 4 bases, J lost 7 bases, and 10 bases stayed unmatched. CDR3 length: 15 residues. The germline CDR1 and CDR2 sequences are SGHRS and YFSETQ.

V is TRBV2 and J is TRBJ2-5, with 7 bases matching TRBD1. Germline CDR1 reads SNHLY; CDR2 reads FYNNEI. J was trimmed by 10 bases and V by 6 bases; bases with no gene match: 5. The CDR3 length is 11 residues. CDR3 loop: CASRLWDSQYF. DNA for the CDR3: TGTGCCAGCAGACTGTGGGACAGCCAGTACTTC.